This T cell receptor (beta chain) came from a study of identical twins. There are a few counts of this clonotype. CDR1 and CDR2 from the germline V gene are SGHRS and YFSETQ. Trimming stripped 7 bases from V and 4 bases from J, with 11 bases between. The CDR3 has 12 amino acids. Template switching created a universal primer site, and the cDNA included unique molecular identifiers. MiXCR was run by TCRdb on the 5' RACE reads, yielding one entry per CDR3 protein. The sample records roughly 1.6 million distinct CDR3 sequences, under 35% being singletons. The V and J genes are TRBV5-1 and TRBJ1-1; D is possibly TRBD1 (5 bases). Sequencing input: cord blood. The clonotype was recovered from a newborn girl in good health. Here the CDR3 reads CASRGDGTEAFF. As DNA, the CDR3 is TGCGCCAGCCGCGGGGACGGCACTGAAGCTTTCTTT.